Each of the 24 T cell receptor beta chains below was sequenced from the same sample in a study of T cells in Graves' hyperthyroidism and ophthalmopathy. RNA transcripts were the template for amplifying TCR beta CDR3 regions. The primer set for the first-round RT-PCR of the TCR CDR3 was HTBI. TCRdb re-derived calls from the multiplex PCR reads in MiXCR, one entry per CDR3 protein. The table records under 700,000 distinct CDR3 sequences, roughly 17% of them present only once. The sample consisted of blood. These receptors were obtained from a woman in her late teens or twenties with Graves' hyperthyroidism.

This rearrangement joins TRBV28 to TRBJ2-7; D not certain. The V end was cut by 6 bases, the J end by 3 bases, with 6 bases between. The CDR3 length is 11 residues. Germline values: CDR1 MDHEN, CDR2 SYDVKM. The CDR3 loop reads CASRAYYEQYF. The CDR3 DNA sequence: TGTGCCAGCAGAGCTTACTACGAGCAGTACTTC.

This clonotype was observed at least ten times. The chain uses TRBV7-2 and TRBJ2-1, with 7 bases aligning to TRBD2. The length of the CDR3 is 15 residues. The ends lost 1 base at V and 6 bases at J; junction bases unmatched: 6. CDR1 is SGHTA, CDR2 FQGNSA, per germline. CDR3 bases: TGTGCCAGCAGCTTAGGAGAAAGCGGGGCCAATGAGCAGTTCTTC. As protein: CASSLGESGANEQFF. Full variable domain (outside the CDR3, taken from reference TRBV7-2 and TRBJ2-1): GAGVSQSPSNKVTEKGKDVELRCDPISGHTALYWYRQSLGQGLEFLIYFQGNSAPDKSGLPSDRFSAERTGGSVSTLTIQRTQQEDSAVYLCASSLGESGANEQFFGPGTRLTVL.

A few counts support this clonotype. The CDR3 DNA follows: TGCGCCAGCAGCCTCACACAGCGGGAGGCCTTGGAGACCCAGTACTTC. Its protein is CASSLTQREALETQYF. The chain links TRBV5-1 to TRBJ2-5, with 9 bases fitting TRBD2. The germline gives CDR1 SGHRS, CDR2 YFSETQ. The CDR3 loop spans 16 amino acids. The junction had 12 bases not matched to a gene; V was cut back by 4 bases and J by 5 bases.

The table lists this clonotype with a few counts. V and J are TRBV6-1 and TRBJ2-5, with D perhaps given as TRBD1 or TRBD2 (5 bases each). Trimming removed 5 bases at V and 5 bases at J, with 15 bases between. CDR3 length: 14 residues. Germline values: CDR1 MNHNS, CDR2 SASEGT. The DNA for the CDR3 is TGTGCCAGCAGTCCCGGGGCCCTGAGCGAGACCCAGTACTTC. This translates into CASSPGALSETQYF.

The CDR3 nucleotides read TGCGCCAGCAGCCAACCGGGTGGCCGTTGGATCGCCCAAGAGACCCAGTACTTC. This encodes CASSQPGGRWIAQETQYF. The rearrangement uses TRBV4-1 and TRBJ2-5; D not resolved. The CDR3 is 18 residues long. Germline V gene lookup returns CDR1 MGHRA and CDR2 YSYEKL. V was trimmed by 2 bases and J by 1 base, leaving 20 bases between them.

This chain uses TRBV2 with TRBJ1-5; perhaps TRBD1 as D (6 bases). Germline V gene data show CDR1 as SNHLY and CDR2 as FYNNEI. Trimming removed 3 bases from V and 5 bases from J, with 8 bases in between. The CDR3 has 13 residues. The CDR3 is CASSDSGDQPQHF. The CDR3 region has the DNA TGTGCCAGCAGTGACTCAGGGGATCAGCCCCAGCATTTT.

This clonotype was counted ten times or more. The chain's CDR3 is CASSSTSHTSGAGNEQFF. CDR3 bases: TGTGCCAGCAGCTCCACATCACATACTAGCGGGGCCGGTAATGAGCAGTTCTTC. The J gene is TRBJ2-1, the V gene TRBV11-2, with TRBD2 identical over 10 bases. CDR1 SGHAT and CDR2 FQNNGV come from the germline V gene. CDR3 length: 18 residues. The trim removed 4 bases at V and 7 bases at J, leaving 16 bases unmatched.

The sample holds many counts of this clonotype. This chain joins TRBV5-1 and TRBJ2-7; 8 bases map to TRBD1. The CDR3 is 15 residues long. CDR1 and CDR2 from the germline V gene are SGHRS and YFSETQ. The V segment lost 0 bases and the J segment 4 bases; nucleotides outside the gene matches: 6. CDR3 nucleotides: TGCGCCAGCAGCTTGGGAGGAACAGGGGGGTACGAGCAGTACTTC. Encoded protein: CASSLGGTGGYEQYF.

A few counts support this clonotype. J is TRBJ2-2 and V is TRBV5-5, with 10 positions matching TRBD2. The junction had 7 bases not matched to a gene; V was cut back by 4 bases and J by 1 base. The CDR3 spans 17 residues. Per the germline V gene, CDR1 is SGHKS and CDR2 is YYEKEE (reference sequence). This CDR3 reads CASSPNLAGGNTGELFF. CDR3 nucleotide sequence: TGTGCCAGCAGCCCAAACTTAGCGGGAGGGAACACCGGGGAGCTGTTTTTT.

In its sample, this clonotype was seen a few times. J is TRBJ1-1 and V is TRBV6-5; D gene uncertain. The CDR3 is 13 amino acids. CDR1 and CDR2 (germline): MNHEY, SVGAGI. V gave up 2 bases and J gave up 3 bases, with 7 bases separating them. As DNA, the CDR3 is TGTGCCAGCAGTTACGGGCCCCACACTGAAGCTTTCTTT. Encoded protein: CASSYGPHTEAFF.

The chain couples TRBV28 to TRBJ2-6; 7 nucleotides line up with TRBD1. V shed 6 bases, J shed 12 bases, and the junction held 11 bases outside the gene matches. The germline V gene encodes CDR1 MDHEN and CDR2 SYDVKM. This CDR3 has 14 amino acids. The CDR3 region is CASSPPGDSPVLTF. CDR3 nucleotides: TGTGCCAGCAGCCCCCCCGGGGACAGCCCCGTCCTGACTTTC.

V gene TRBV4-1 combines with J gene TRBJ1-2; D is ambiguous. The V gene's germline CDR1 is MGHRA and CDR2 YSYEKL. V dropped 6 bases and J dropped 4 bases, with 12 bases sitting between them. The CDR3 is 13 residues long. The CDR3, as DNA: TGCGCCAGCAGACGAGGGTGGGGCTATGGCTACACCTTC. Protein product: CASRRGWGYGYTF.

This clonotype was detected ten times or more. V is TRBV27 and J is TRBJ2-5; D might be TRBD2 (5 bases). Per germline, CDR1 MNHEY and CDR2 SMNVEV (reference sequence). Trimming removed 1 base from V and 5 bases from J, with 11 bases in between. There are 14 residues in the CDR3. The CDR3 loop reads CASSLWPPGETQYF. The CDR3 DNA follows: TGTGCCAGCAGTTTATGGCCTCCGGGGGAGACCCAGTACTTC.

The rearrangement joins TRBV19 to TRBJ2-1; 10 nucleotides match TRBD2. J was trimmed by 7 bases and V by 4 bases; bases with no gene match: 7. The CDR3 has 15 residues. Germline V gene lookup returns CDR1 LNHDA and CDR2 SQIVND (reference sequence). CDR3 sequence reads: CASSTLGLAENEQFF. In DNA, the CDR3 is TGTGCCAGTAGTACTCTAGGACTAGCGGAGAATGAGCAGTTCTTC.

The table lists this clonotype with a few counts. The V and J genes are TRBV20-1 and TRBJ2-7; D remains unclear. The CDR3 covers 14 residues. Trimming shortened V by 1 base and J by 5 bases, and 15 bases separated the two germline ends. The germline CDR1 and CDR2 sequences are DFQATT and SNEGSKA (reference sequence). The chain's CDR3 is CSARVGSLLHEQYF. CDR3 bases: TGCAGTGCTAGAGTGGGCAGCCTGCTGCACGAGCAGTACTTC.

This clonotype was picked up many times. The gene calls are TRBV3-1 and TRBJ1-1; D is uncertain. The V and J ends lost 2 bases and 5 bases respectively, with 12 bases between them. CDR1 and CDR2 (germline): LGHDT, YNNKEL (reference sequence). CDR3 length: 14 amino acids. CDR3 sequence: CASSQRGSGTEAFF. CDR3 sequence (DNA): TGTGCCAGCAGCCAAAGAGGGTCGGGGACTGAAGCTTTCTTT.

The gene calls are TRBV7-9 and TRBJ1-1; maybe TRBD1 (6 bases). The CDR3 sequence is 12 residues long. Trimming shortened V by 8 bases and J by 2 bases, and 9 bases separated the two germline ends. In germline, CDR1 is SEHNR, CDR2 FQNEAQ (reference sequence). In DNA, the CDR3 is TGTGCCAGCGCGGGACATAACACTGAAGCTTTCTTT. It translates to CASAGHNTEAFF.

This clonotype was seen a handful of times. This chain links TRBV9 with TRBJ1-3; D perhaps matches TRBD1 (5 bases). This CDR3 contains 14 residues. Trimming left V 5 bases short and J 4 bases short, with 13 bases between. Germline lookup yields CDR1 SGDLS and CDR2 YYNGEE. This CDR3 is CASSAVDIGNTIYF. DNA of the CDR3: TGTGCCAGCAGTGCGGTGGACATCGGAAACACCATATATTTT.

This clonotype was seen many times. The chain carries TRBV18 and TRBJ1-5; 8 bases agree with TRBD1. The V and J ends lost 5 bases and 7 bases, in that order; junction bases with no gene match: 7. The CDR3 loop spans 14 amino acids. Germline lookup yields CDR1 KGHSH and CDR2 LQKENI. CDR3 in DNA: TGTGCCAGCTCAAAAGCAGGGGGCGAGCAGCCCCAGCATTTT. Translating gives CASSKAGGEQPQHF.

This clonotype showed up many times. CDR3 nucleotides: TGCAGCGTTGAAGATGGGGACAGTCCTAGCACAGATACGCAGTATTTT. Protein sequence: CSVEDGDSPSTDTQYF. The chain recombines TRBV29-1 with TRBJ2-3; 7 bases line up with TRBD1. Germline V gives CDR1 SQVTM, CDR2 ANQGSEA. The CDR3 spans 16 residues. Trimming cost V 0 bases and J 0 bases; bases outside gene matches: 6.

Comments on this clonotype: Just one base apart from a much larger clone, this may be a read error. The gene calls are TRBV7-9 and TRBJ2-1; 7 bases map to TRBD2. The CDR3 is 15 residues long. Germline V lookup: CDR1 SEHNR, CDR2 FQNEAQ (reference sequence). CDR3 sequence reads: CASSSLADSYNEHFF. CDR3 sequence (DNA): TGTGCCAGCAGCTCGCTAGCGGACTCCTACAATGAGCACTTCTTC.

In the case of this clonotype: One end of the junction does not line up with germline, which may come from a read error. The chain is built from TRBV4-1 and TRBJ2-5; D ambiguous. The CDR3 consists of 16 residues. CDR1 and CDR2 from the germline V gene are MGHRA and YSYEKL. Here the CDR3 DNA reads TGCGCCAGCAGCCGTTCTCCGGGCCAAGACCAGGAGACCCAGTACTTC. Protein sequence: CASSRSPGQDQETQYF.

The chain employs TRBV6-9 and TRBJ1-2; D is ambiguous. The CDR3 is 15 amino acids. Per germline, CDR1 MNHGY and CDR2 SVAAGI. Trimming stripped 4 bases from V and 2 bases from J, with 14 bases between. The CDR3 DNA is TGTGCCAGCAGTTCTGCAGATTCTATCAACTATGGCTACACCTTC. Translated, it gives CASSSADSINYGYTF.

The J gene is TRBJ1-1, the V gene TRBV27, with 8 bases fitting TRBD1. Germline V gene data show CDR1 as MNHEY and CDR2 as SMNVEV (reference sequence). J lost 3 bases, V lost 6 bases, and 15 bases had no gene match. This CDR3 has 17 residues. CDR3 sequence (DNA): TGTGCCAGCAGCCTCATTCCAGGGGGCACGGAGGACACTGAAGCTTTCTTT. Its translation is CASSLIPGGTEDTEAFF.